What follows are 30 T cell receptor beta chains derived from one specimen sequenced in a study of cytomegalovirus exposure and HLA in healthy donors. Primers included in the PCR were 60 Vbeta and 13 Jbeta primers. The protocol was immunoSEQ multiplex PCR, while the TCRdb copy is restricted to in-frame clones and leaves out a portion. Altogether about 86,000 clones are present, around 70% being singletons, with the ten largest covering under 10%. The sequencing sample was made of PBMCs. The source of these receptors is a man in his 60s in good health and CMV-seronegative.

This chain connects TRBV10-3 to TRBJ1-1; a possible D gene is TRBD1 (5 bases). Germline loops: CDR1 ENHRY, CDR2 SYGVKD. The ends were cut back, 2 bases at V and 1 base at J, with 5 bases in the middle. This CDR3 contains 13 residues. The CDR3, as DNA: TGTGCCATCAGTGAGCAGGGGAACACTGAAGCTTTCTTT. Translation: CAISEQGNTEAFF.

The rearrangement uses TRBV27 and TRBJ2-3; 12 nucleotides align to TRBD1. V shed 10 bases, J shed 6 bases, and the junction held 14 bases outside the gene matches. The CDR3 runs 16 residues. Per germline, CDR1 MNHEY and CDR2 SMNVEV (reference sequence). DNA of the CDR3: TGTGCCACCGGAAAGAGCCGGGACAGGGGGCATGATACGCAGTATTTT. Translated: CATGKSRDRGHDTQYF.

This clone showed up just a few times. The rearrangement links TRBV30 to TRBJ2-7; D gene unclear. V was cut by 3 bases and J by 4 bases, with 7 bases left in between. Looked up from germline, CDR1 is GTSNPN and CDR2 is SVGIG (reference sequence). The CDR3 totals 11 residues. CDR3 region: CAWRERYEQYF. CDR3 bases: TGTGCCTGGAGGGAGAGGTACGAGCAGTACTTC.

This clone has just a few counts. The V gene is TRBV18, the J gene TRBJ2-5, with D possibly being TRBD1 (5 bases). The J call may be faulty, since TRBJ2-7 better matches the DNA end. The CDR3 spans 15 residues. CDR1 KGHSH and CDR2 LQKENI come from the germline V gene. CDR3 sequence reads: CASSPRGSLGYEQYF. The DNA of the CDR3 is TGTGCCAGCTCACCAAGGGGAAGTTTAGGCTACGAGCAGTACTTC.

V is TRBV5-1 and J is TRBJ2-1; a weak D match, TRBD1 (5 bases). The CDR3 sequence is 14 residues long. Trimming stripped 2 bases from V and 10 bases from J, with 16 bases between. Germline lookup yields CDR1 SGHRS and CDR2 YFSETQ. The CDR3 nucleotides read TGCGCCAGCAGCTTATTGTATCAGGGTTGGGAGCAGTTCTTC. It yields the protein CASSLLYQGWEQFF. Combining the CDR3 with reference TRBV5-1 and TRBJ2-1 gives the whole variable domain KAGVTQTPRYLIKTRGQQVTLSCSPISGHRSVSWYQQTPGQGLQFLFEYFSETQRNKGNFPGRFSGRQFSNSRSEMNVSTLELGDSALYLCASSLLYQGWEQFFGPGTRLTVL.

The rearrangement uses TRBV5-6 and TRBJ1-5, with D perhaps matching TRBD1 (6 bases). V was trimmed by 0 bases and J by 11 bases, leaving 24 bases between them. Looked up from germline, CDR1 is SGHDT and CDR2 is YYEEEE. This CDR3 spans 17 amino acids. The CDR3: CASSLGVRRTVESAQHF. DNA of the CDR3: TGTGCCAGCAGCTTGGGCGTACGGCGGACAGTGGAATCAGCCCAGCATTTT.

J is TRBJ2-1 and V is TRBV5-1, with D maybe TRBD1 (6 bases). The CDR3 is 15 residues long. Trimming pared 0 bases from V and 1 base from J, leaving 8 bases between. Germline V lookup: CDR1 SGHRS, CDR2 YFSETQ. The CDR3 region has the DNA TGCGCCAGCAGCTTGGGGACAGAGTCCTACAATGAGCAGTTCTTC. This sequence encodes CASSLGTESYNEQFF.

This clone is labeled medium-sized. The chain joins TRBV6-1 to TRBJ1-3; D gene uncertain. Trimming stripped 6 bases from V and 0 bases from J, with 12 bases between. The CDR3 runs 15 residues. Germline CDR1 and CDR2: MNHNS and SASEGT. As DNA, the CDR3 is TGTGCCAGCAGAGAAAATGAGGACTCTGGAAACACCATATATTTT. Residues: CASRENEDSGNTIYF.

The CDR3 region is CASSLDRDLPTGGYTF. DNA for the CDR3: TGTGCCAGCAGCTTGGACAGGGATCTCCCAACCGGCGGCTACACCTTC. The V gene is TRBV5-4, the J gene TRBJ1-2; a weak D match, TRBD1 (6 bases). The germline CDR1 and CDR2 sequences are SGHNT and YYREEE (reference sequence). This CDR3 comprises 16 residues. Trimming pared 0 bases from V and 8 bases from J, leaving 20 bases between.

This chain uses TRBV5-4 with TRBJ2-7, with D perhaps matching TRBD2 (6 bases). The CDR3 runs 15 residues. Between the trimmed V and J ends, which lost 3 bases and 2 bases, there was a span of 15 bases. CDR1 is SGHNT, CDR2 YYREEE, per germline (reference sequence). Here the CDR3 reads CASSYSPGEAYEQYF. The CDR3 region has the DNA TGTGCCAGCAGCTACTCACCGGGGGAAGCCTACGAGCAGTACTTC.

The gene calls are TRBV6-1 and TRBJ2-1; TRBD2 is a possible D gene (5 bases). The CDR3 extends over 12 amino acids. V was cut by 4 bases and J by 5 bases, with 6 bases left in between. Germline-derived CDR1 and CDR2 are MNHNS and SASEGT. Here the CDR3 reads CASSVGNNEQFF. In nucleotides, the CDR3 is TGTGCCAGCAGTGTCGGGAACAATGAGCAGTTCTTC.

The chain links TRBV19 to TRBJ2-5; D possibly corresponds to TRBD2 (7 bases). V was cut by 3 bases and J by 2 bases, with 13 bases left in between. The CDR3 totals 15 residues. The germline V gene has CDR1 LNHDA and CDR2 SQIVND (reference sequence). The CDR3 region is CASSMRGGGQETQYF. The CDR3 DNA follows: TGTGCCAGTAGTATGAGGGGGGGCGGTCAAGAGACCCAGTACTTC.

This clone appeared once. The chain employs TRBV4-2 and TRBJ2-7; D might be TRBD2 (7 bases). Germline CDR1 and CDR2: LGHNA and YNFKEQ. Trimming took 3 bases from V and 4 from J, leaving 19 bases between them. This CDR3 comprises 16 residues. Here the CDR3 reads CASSHSFGQRGYEQYF. The CDR3 region has the DNA TGTGCCAGCAGCCACAGTTTTGGACAGCGGGGATACGAGCAGTACTTC.

V gene TRBV5-1 combines with J gene TRBJ2-1, with D possibly TRBD2 on 6 matching bases. Per the germline V gene, CDR1 is SGHRS and CDR2 is YFSETQ. Trimming stripped 2 bases from V and 0 bases from J, with 9 bases between. The CDR3 has 15 residues. The CDR3 DNA reads TGCGCCAGCAGCTTCGGGACTCTCTCCTACAATGAGCAGTTCTTC. This sequence encodes CASSFGTLSYNEQFF.

This sequence joins TRBV5-4 and TRBJ2-2, with D possibly TRBD1 on 5 matching bases. CDR1 and CDR2 from the germline V gene are SGHNT and YYREEE (reference sequence). V lost 8 bases to trimming and J lost 1 base, with 12 bases between them. There are 14 residues in the CDR3. CDR3 protein: CASRFQGNTGELFF. DNA for the CDR3: TGTGCCAGTAGATTTCAGGGGAACACCGGGGAGCTGTTTTTT.

The J gene is TRBJ1-4, the V gene TRBV2; unclear D gene. Germline CDR1 is SNHLY and CDR2 is FYNNEI. The V end was cut by 0 bases, the J end by 5 bases, with 10 bases between. The CDR3 runs 15 residues. CDR3: CASSEALLRNEKLFF. The CDR3 DNA follows: TGTGCCAGCAGTGAAGCGCTTCTACGGAATGAAAAACTGTTTTTT.

The V call is TRBV5-1, the J call TRBJ2-2, with 7 nucleotides matching TRBD1. From germline, CDR1 is SGHRS and CDR2 YFSETQ. The J segment lost 7 bases and the V segment lost 4 bases, leaving 10 bases of the junction unmatched. This CDR3 is built from 15 residues. The CDR3 sequence is CASSLRTGRGGELFF. CDR3 nucleotides: TGCGCCAGCAGCCTCCGGACAGGAAGGGGCGGGGAGCTGTTTTTT.

A few counts support this clone. J is TRBJ1-5 and V is TRBV6-5; D is possibly TRBD1 (6 bases). Between the trimmed V and J ends, which lost 5 bases and 1 base, there was a span of 9 bases. The CDR3 contains 14 residues. CDR1 is MNHEY and CDR2 is SVGAGI in the germline V gene. The CDR3 loop is CASSRDKSNQPQHF. The CDR3 DNA reads TGTGCCAGCAGTAGGGACAAGAGCAATCAGCCCCAGCATTTT.

CDR3 nucleotides: TGCGCCAGCAGCTACGGACTAGCGGGCCCTCTGTTTTTT. Translated, it gives CASSYGLAGPLFF. The chain couples TRBV5-1 to TRBJ2-2; 11 bases match TRBD2. V shed 3 bases and J 14 bases; nucleotides not matched to a gene: 6. The CDR3 extends over 13 amino acids. Germline V gene data show CDR1 as SGHRS and CDR2 as YFSETQ.

This clone showed up just a few times. J is TRBJ2-2 and V is TRBV4-3; TRBD2 matches at 8 bases. Trimming took 0 bases from V and 5 from J; bases not matched to a gene: 5. CDR3 length: 16 residues. Germline V lookup: CDR1 LGHNA, CDR2 YSLEER. Here the CDR3 DNA reads TGCGCCAGCAGCCAAGATACGGGGGGGCGGACCGGGGAGCTGTTTTTT. It is translated as CASSQDTGGRTGELFF.

The sample holds a few counts of this clone. The chain combines TRBV7-2 with TRBJ2-2; maybe TRBD2 (7 bases). Germline-derived CDR1 and CDR2 are SGHTA and FQGNSA. This CDR3 comprises 17 residues. Trimming took 5 bases from V and 7 from J, leaving 23 bases between them. This CDR3 reads CASSPRGLGGGFGELFF. The CDR3, as DNA: TGTGCCAGCAGCCCAAGGGGGTTGGGGGGGGGCTTCGGGGAGCTGTTTTTT.

This clone was picked up many times. V gene TRBV28 combines with J gene TRBJ1-3; TRBD1 is a possible D gene (5 bases). Germline V gene lookup returns CDR1 MDHEN and CDR2 SYDVKM. V was shortened by 6 bases and J by 0 bases, with 21 bases between the two germline ends. The CDR3 runs to 18 residues. The CDR3 DNA is TGTGCCAGCAGCTCTCCTGCCGACAGACGGAACTCTGGAAACACCATATATTTT. Translation: CASSSPADRRNSGNTIYF.

This clone has more than one count but fewer than ten. The rearrangement links TRBV28 to TRBJ2-7; tentative D call: TRBD1 (6 bases). This CDR3 comprises 12 residues. Trimming removed 5 bases from V and 6 bases from J, with 11 bases in between. Germline V gene data show CDR1 as MDHEN and CDR2 as SYDVKM. The CDR3 loop is CASSQTGSEQYF. The CDR3 DNA reads as TGTGCCAGCAGTCAAACAGGGTCCGAGCAGTACTTC.

This clone was observed many times. The chain is built from TRBV6-6 and TRBJ1-1; D possibly corresponds to TRBD1 (6 bases). The CDR3 length is 15 residues. Germline V gene lookup returns CDR1 MNHNY and CDR2 SVGAGI (reference sequence). Trimming took off 5 bases at V and 1 base at J, with 14 bases between the two ends. The CDR3 nucleotides read TGTGCCAGCAGTCGAAACAGGGCTGCGAACACTGAAGCTTTCTTT. Amino acid sequence: CASSRNRAANTEAFF.

This clone has only a few counts. The rearrangement links TRBV7-6 to TRBJ2-7; D unclear. CDR1 and CDR2 (germline): SGHVS, FNYEAQ. This CDR3 spans 13 amino acids. V lost 1 base and J 5 bases, leaving 9 bases between the germline ends. Here the CDR3 DNA reads TGTGCCAGCAGCTTAGGTCTGTCGGACGAGCAGTACTTC. It translates to CASSLGLSDEQYF.

As DNA, the CDR3 is TGTGCCAGCAAAAGGGGTACTGAAGCTTTCTTT. Residues: CASKRGTEAFF. The gene calls are TRBV6-5 and TRBJ1-1, with a weak D call TRBD1 (5 bases). The CDR3 loop spans 11 amino acids. Per germline, CDR1 MNHEY and CDR2 SVGAGI. The V and J ends lost 7 bases and 5 bases respectively, with 8 bases between them.

The chain is built from TRBV2 and TRBJ1-1, with TRBD1 as a possible D gene (6 bases). The CDR3 is 13 amino acids. V gave up 9 bases and J gave up 2 bases, with 13 bases separating them. Germline loops: CDR1 SNHLY, CDR2 FYNNEI. Here the CDR3 reads CASPGQSNTEAFF. CDR3 in DNA: TGTGCCAGTCCTGGACAGTCAAACACTGAAGCTTTCTTT. Variable domain in full (rest from reference TRBV2 and TRBJ1-1): EPEVTQTPSHQVTQMGQEVILRCVPISNHLYFYWYRQILGQKVEFLVSFYNNEISEKSEIFDDQFSVERPDGSNFTLKIRSTKLEDSAMYFCASPGQSNTEAFFGQGTRLTVV.

This clone occurred once. CDR3 sequence (DNA): TGTGCCAGCAGCCCCGACTTGTACAATGAGCAGTTCTTC. The encoded protein is CASSPDLYNEQFF. The chain has TRBV11-2 and TRBJ2-1; no reliable D call. V dropped 5 bases and J dropped 4 bases, with 9 bases sitting between them. Germline CDR1 reads SGHAT; CDR2 reads FQNNGV. This CDR3 has 13 residues. The entire variable domain, with the rest obtained from reference TRBV11-2 and TRBJ2-1, is as follows: EAGVAQSPRYKIIEKRQSVAFWCNPISGHATLYWYQQILGQGPKLLIQFQNNGVVDDSQLPKDRFSAERLKGVDSTLKIQPAKLEDSAVYLCASSPDLYNEQFFGPGTRLTVL.

In this sample, this clone turned up a few times. V and J are TRBV5-1 and TRBJ2-7; D not certain. The CDR3 is 15 amino acids. V was pared by 0 bases and J by 0 bases, with 10 bases between. Germline V gene data show CDR1 as SGHRS and CDR2 as YFSETQ. CDR3 sequence reads: CASSLVGSSSYEQYF. CDR3 DNA: TGCGCCAGCAGCTTGGTAGGTAGCTCCTCCTACGAGCAGTACTTC.

With regard to this clone: This sample includes further DNA sequences coding for the same CDR3. CDR3 nucleotide sequence: TGTGCCAGCAGTTTAGGGGGAGGCGGCTACACCTTC. Translated, it gives CASSLGGGGYTF. V gene TRBV28 combines with J gene TRBJ1-2; TRBD1 might be the D (5 bases). The CDR3 is made up of 12 amino acids. Germline CDR1 MDHEN, CDR2 SYDVKM. V lost 2 bases to trimming and J lost 8 bases, with 9 bases between them.